Listed below are T cell receptor beta chains from one sample, sequenced in a study of T cell changes during pregnancy in multiple sclerosis. Method: immunoSEQ multiplex PCR; TCRdb's copy keeps in-frame clones and lacks some. The table shows roughly 40,000 clones, with roughly nine tenths occurring only once. The input for sequencing was peripheral blood, taken before pregnancy. These receptors were obtained from a female donor with multiple sclerosis, enrolled in a pregnancy study. Both conserved end residues are part of each CDR3. The order of the fields is J gene, D gene, clone size, V gene, CDR3 protein, CDR3 DNA. A D gene is named only where the DNA matches it firmly. Clone size is given for some rows only: seen once, a few or many times, or a class if the clone is expanded.

TRBJ1-1	TRBD1	few	TRBV30	CAWRTGTAIVPLNTEAFF	TGTGCCTGGAGGACCGGGACAGCAATCGTCCCTTTGAACACTGAAGCTTTCTTT
TRBJ2-7	NA	NA	TRBV7-2	CASSLVVGAGEQYF	TGTGCCAGCAGCTTAGTCGTGGGAGCAGGCGAGCAGTACTTC
TRBJ2-1	NA	NA	TRBV27	CASSLGGADGRNEQFF	TGTGCCAGCAGTTTAGGGGGGGCAGACGGTCGGAATGAGCAGTTCTTC
TRBJ1-2	TRBD1	NA	TRBV19	CASSFTGGSYYGYTF	TGTGCCAGTAGTTTTACAGGGGGAAGTTACTATGGCTACACCTTC
TRBJ1-1	NA	once	TRBV4-1	CASSQRSMNTEAFF	TGCGCCAGCAGCCAGAGGTCCATGAACACTGAAGCTTTCTTT
TRBJ2-2	NA	NA	TRBV19	CASQGERVAGELFF	TGTGCCAGCCAGGGAGAGCGGGTGGCCGGGGAGCTGTTTTTT
TRBJ1-2	NA	NA	TRBV19	CASSMRDYGYTF	TGTGCCAGTAGTATGAGGGACTATGGCTACACCTTC
TRBJ2-3	NA	NA	TRBV5-5	CASSPRDLDTQYF	TGTGCCAGCAGCCCTCGAGATTTAGATACGCAGTATTTT
TRBJ2-1	TRBD2	NA	TRBV5-1	CASRGGPGGGEQFF	TGCGCCAGCCGGGGCGGGCCGGGGGGGGGTGAGCAGTTCTTC
TRBJ2-2	NA	once	TRBV4-2	CASSQGNRVNTGELFF	TGTGCCAGCAGCCAAGGTAACAGGGTGAACACCGGGGAGCTGTTTTTT
TRBJ1-3	NA	NA	TRBV5-4	CASSLLRGNTIYF	TGTGCCAGCAGCTTGTTGAGGGGGAACACCATATATTTT
TRBJ1-5	NA	NA	TRBV2	CASSKDLQGEEQPQHF	TGTGCCAGCAGCAAAGACTTACAGGGTGAAGAACAGCCCCAGCATTTT
TRBJ2-5	NA	NA	TRBV10-1	CASSESGGAQETQYF	TGCGCCAGCAGTGAGTCTGGTGGGGCCCAAGAGACCCAGTACTTC
TRBJ1-3	NA	NA	TRBV30	CAWGTGNSGNTIYF	TGTGCCTGGGGTACAGGAAACTCTGGAAACACCATATATTTT
TRBJ2-7	TRBD1	NA	TRBV25-1	CASSVQGPGEQYF	TGTGCCAGCAGTGTACAGGGGCCGGGGGAGCAGTACTTC
TRBJ1-5	TRBD1	once	TRBV5-4	CASSFKGGGVDQPQHF	TGTGCCAGCAGCTTCAAAGGAGGGGGCGTCGATCAGCCCCAGCATTTT
TRBJ1-1	NA	NA	TRBV6-5	CASTKAGVPEAFF	TGTGCCAGCACCAAAGCCGGGGTCCCTGAAGCTTTCTTT
TRBJ1-1	NA	NA	TRBV5-1	CASSMDRNTEAFF	TGCGCCAGCAGCATGGACAGGAACACTGAAGCTTTCTTT
TRBJ2-5	TRBD2	NA	TRBV11-2	CASSLVSGGFQETQYF	TGTGCCAGCAGCTTAGTTAGCGGGGGCTTTCAAGAGACCCAGTACTTC
TRBJ2-7	TRBD2	NA	TRBV7-2	CASRPSGSYSYEQYF	TGTGCCAGCAGACCCAGCGGGAGTTACTCCTACGAGCAGTACTTC
TRBJ2-5	TRBD2	NA	TRBV5-1	CASSLVSSGSGGETQYF	TGCGCCAGCAGCTTGGTTTCTAGCGGGAGTGGCGGGGAGACCCAGTACTTC
TRBJ2-7	NA	NA	TRBV5-1	CASSRAGAILGYEQYF	TGCGCCAGCAGTCGGGCGGGGGCTATCCTGGGCTACGAGCAGTACTTC
TRBJ1-3	NA	NA	TRBV20-1	CSRGSGNTIYF	TGCAGTAGGGGGTCTGGAAACACCATATATTTT
TRBJ1-1	TRBD1	NA	TRBV5-6	CASSLGVTGGRVAFF	TGTGCCAGCAGCTTGGGCGTGACAGGGGGTCGGGTAGCTTTCTTT
TRBJ2-3	TRBD1	NA	TRBV14	CASSQRMTGQGSTDTQYF	TGTGCCAGCAGCCAAAGGATGACCGGACAGGGGAGCACAGATACGCAGTATTTT
TRBJ2-7	TRBD2	NA	TRBV5-1	CASSVRLANYEQYF	TGCGCCAGCAGCGTGAGACTAGCGAACTACGAGCAGTACTTC
TRBJ2-3	NA	NA	TRBV6-5	CASSYGASTDTQYF	TGTGCCAGCAGTTACGGGGCTAGCACAGATACGCAGTATTTT
TRBJ2-5	TRBD2	NA	TRBV4-1	CASSQVAAGRRETQYF	TGCGCCAGCAGCCAAGTAGCAGCGGGACGGCGGGAGACCCAGTACTTC
TRBJ1-4	TRBD1	NA	TRBV7-9	CASSPDRVEKLFF	TGTGCCAGCAGCCCCGACAGGGTTGAAAAACTGTTTTTT
TRBJ2-7	NA	few	TRBV27	CASHHDGSSYEQYF	TGTGCCAGTCATCACGATGGGAGCTCCTACGAGCAGTACTTC
TRBJ1-5	TRBD1	NA	TRBV28	CASSLRDRRNQPQHF	TGTGCCAGCAGTCTCCGGGACAGGCGCAATCAGCCCCAGCATTTT
TRBJ2-2	NA	once	TRBV12-1	CASSFGVGLGGGGVAGELFF	TGTGCCAGCAGCTTTGGAGTAGGTTTGGGGGGAGGGGGAGTAGCCGGGGAGCTGTTTTTT
TRBJ1-2	TRBD1	NA	TRBV29-1	CSVYGTGKGYTF	TGCAGCGTTTACGGGACAGGGAAAGGCTACACCTTC
TRBJ2-7	TRBD1	few	TRBV7-2	CASSRQGAYEQYF	TGTGCCAGCAGCCGACAGGGGGCTTACGAGCAGTACTTC
TRBJ2-7	TRBD1	NA	TRBV10-1	CASSEPGTGFEQYF	TGCGCCAGCAGTGAACCCGGGACAGGGTTCGAGCAGTACTTC
TRBJ1-5	NA	NA	TRBV19	CASRKQGMGDSNQPQHF	TGTGCCAGTCGCAAACAGGGTATGGGGGATAGCAATCAGCCCCAGCATTTT
TRBJ2-2	NA	NA	TRBV18	CASSPQAVTGELFF	TGTGCCAGCTCACCACAGGCGGTTACCGGGGAGCTGTTTTTT
TRBJ1-5	TRBD1	NA	TRBV19	CASRPGQGRSNQPQHF	TGTGCCAGTAGGCCCGGACAGGGGAGAAGCAATCAGCCCCAGCATTTT
TRBJ2-1	NA	NA	TRBV11-2	CASSPPQRAYNEQFF	TGTGCCAGCAGCCCTCCCCAGCGGGCGTACAATGAGCAGTTCTTC
TRBJ2-7	TRBD1	NA	TRBV5-1	CASSFLGQGAYEQYF	TGCGCCAGCAGCTTTTTGGGACAGGGGGCTTACGAGCAGTACTTC
TRBJ2-7	TRBD2	few	TRBV5-4	CASSRGGSGRGYEQYF	TGTGCCAGCAGCCGCGGAGGTAGCGGGAGGGGCTACGAGCAGTACTTC
TRBJ2-2	TRBD2	NA	TRBV5-1	CASSLERGGSSGELFF	TGCGCCAGCAGCTTGGAACGCGGCGGGAGTTCAGGGGAGCTGTTTTTT
TRBJ2-5	NA	few	TRBV27	CASSSSGTQYF	TGTGCCAGCAGCTCCTCGGGGACCCAGTACTTC
TRBJ1-6	NA	NA	TRBV14	CASSPWTPNSPLHF	TGTGCCAGCAGTCCCTGGACTCCCAATTCACCCCTCCACTTT
TRBJ1-2	TRBD1	NA	TRBV5-6	CASSQQMSGGGYTF	TGTGCCAGCAGCCAACAAATGTCAGGGGGTGGCTACACCTTC
TRBJ2-2	TRBD1	NA	TRBV5-4	CASSLQGAGGELFF	TGTGCCAGCAGCCTACAGGGGGCCGGCGGGGAGCTGTTTTTT
TRBJ2-2	NA	NA	TRBV27	CASSLYAPPGTGELFF	TGTGCCAGCAGTTTATACGCCCCACCAGGCACCGGGGAGCTGTTTTTT
TRBJ2-1	TRBD1	NA	TRBV28	CASSSRQGFYNEQFF	TGTGCCAGCAGTTCGAGACAGGGATTCTACAATGAGCAGTTCTTC
TRBJ2-1	TRBD2	NA	TRBV19	CASSKTSGGHNEQFF	TGTGCCAGTAGTAAGACTAGCGGGGGACACAATGAGCAGTTCTTC
TRBJ2-7	TRBD1	NA	TRBV9	CASSVTGAYEQYF	TGTGCCAGCAGCGTGACAGGGGCCTACGAGCAGTACTTC
TRBJ2-7	TRBD1	NA	TRBV6-1	CASTIQGPTYEQYF	TGTGCCAGCACTATACAGGGGCCGACCTACGAGCAGTACTTC
TRBJ2-2	NA	NA	TRBV27	CASSLSSANTGELFF	TGTGCCAGCAGTTTATCAAGCGCGAACACCGGGGAGCTGTTTTTT
TRBJ2-5	TRBD2	NA	TRBV4-1	CASSQELAVYQETQYF	TGCGCCAGCAGCCAAGAGCTAGCGGTGTACCAAGAGACCCAGTACTTC
TRBJ2-7	TRBD1	once	TRBV29-1	CSTAFLGKTGGTEQYF	TGCAGCACAGCCTTCCTGGGAAAGACAGGGGGCACCGAGCAGTACTTC
TRBJ2-7	NA	NA	TRBV4-2	CASSQVKGAYEQYF	TGTGCCAGCAGCCAAGTAAAGGGGGCCTACGAGCAGTACTTC
TRBJ2-1	TRBD2	NA	TRBV10-1	CASSDQGLAANEQFF	TGCGCCAGCAGTGACCAAGGACTAGCGGCAAATGAGCAGTTCTTC
TRBJ1-2	TRBD1	NA	TRBV19	CASSPGPGQGLYGYTF	TGTGCCAGTAGCCCCGGACCGGGACAGGGTTTGTATGGCTACACCTTC